The TCR beta chain under discussion was sequenced for a study of T cell repertoires in cytomegalovirus infection. At the level of the study: Indications of both CMV infection and matching HLA type were provided by public TCR beta signatures.

A word on this clonotype: Its antigen is as yet unknown.

This CDR3 is built from 16 residues. Deletions cut 6 bases from V and 0 bases from J, with 18 bases between. Germline V CDR1 and CDR2: LGHNT, FRNRAP. TCRdb itself ran the reads through MiXCR, one entry per CDR3 protein. The table has roughly 800,000 distinct CDR3 sequences, 25% to 35% seen once; the top ten hold around 13%. The clonotype originates from a human donor in good health (CMV status not recorded). Some clones in this sample may be carry-over from other donors' samples. Sequencing used cultured CD8+ T cells from PBMCs, obtained from culture after CMV antigen stimulation. The chain employs TRBV12-5 and TRBJ2-7; D gene uncertain. The CDR3 nucleotides read TGTGCTAGTGGCCCCCTGAAGGTCTTAACCTCCTACGAGCAGTACGTC. This gives the protein CASGPLKVLTSYEQYV.